The table lists the clone carrying this T cell receptor (beta chain) with a few counts. What it binds is unknown. Being one base from a much bigger clone, this may be a read error. Gene names are the mouse ones. The CDR3 end lies 4 residues beyond the end of the read and is filled in from the germline J gene. Following extraction, RNA underwent reverse transcription to cDNA, which served as the sequencing template. Sequencing used immunoSEQ multiplex PCR; TCRdb keeps in-frame clones, though not all of them. Altogether roughly 260,000 clones were found in the sample, and no singletons occur. The sample is drawn from a study of CD8+ T cells in alopecia areata. Study information: Graft recipients were approximately 6-11-week-old female C3H/HeJ mice, and donor skin originated from roughly 6-13-month-old C3H/HeJ mice with spontaneous alopecia. Study-wide results and caveats: There were also resident alphabeta T cells of normal skin sequenced in scalp samples. Mouse data revealed clearer TCR sharing than patient data did, a gap possibly tied to HLA. Compared with normal scalp, lesional scalp had higher clonality and more expanded CD8+ clones.

This CDR3 has 14 residues. J was trimmed by 0 bases and V by 4 bases; bases with no gene match: 3. In germline, CDR1 is FNHDT, CDR2 SITEND (reference sequence). Cell sorting was performed on pooled cutaneous lymph node cells with CD4, CD8alpha, NKG2D, NKG2ACE and other markers. This receptor was identified in a C3H/HeJ mouse with alopecia areata. The strain's MHC type: H2-k. The genes are TRBV19 and TRBJ1-2; 7 nucleotides align to TRBD1. Input material: CD4+ T cells sorted from a lymph node. The part of the CDR3 DNA that was read is TGTGCCAGCAGTGACAGGGCTGCAAACTCC. Residues: CASSDRAANS. The whole CDR3 region reads CASSDRAANSDYTF. The full variable domain, in which reference TRBV19 and TRBJ1-2 provide the parts outside the CDR3, is GGIITQTPKFLIGQEGQKLTLKCQQNFNHDTMYWYRQDSGKGLRLIYYSITENDLQKGDLSEGYDASREKKSSFSLTVTSAQKNEMAVFLCASSDRAANSDYTFGSGTRLLVI.